What follows describes a single T cell receptor (beta chain). One base away lies a much larger clone, so this may be a sequencing read error. The repertoire was sequenced with immunoSEQ multiplex PCR; TCRdb's copy has only in-frame clones and lacks some. Of some 660,000 clones listed, around three quarters are singletons. Germline CDR1 reads SGHTS; CDR2 reads YDEGEE. J was trimmed by 2 bases and V by 4 bases; bases with no gene match: 3. This CDR3 comprises 14 residues. This entry belongs to a study of shared clonotypes between healthy human individuals. The source of this sequence is a woman aged 30 to 39 in good health. V and J are TRBV5-8 and TRBJ1-3; 7 bases fit TRBD1. Sequencing used memory CD4+ T cells sorted from blood. The subset was: CD45RA-negative fraction. The CDR3 nucleotides read TGTGCCAGCAGCCCCGGGACAGCTGGAAACACCATATATTTT. Protein sequence: CASSPGTAGNTIYF.